These 30 T cell receptor beta chains originate from one sample sequenced in a study of shared clonotypes between healthy human individuals. TCRdb's table, derived via immunoSEQ multiplex PCR, lists solely in-frame clones and lacks some. The table shows around 990,000 clones, with roughly 80% occurring only once. The sequenced sample consisted of memory CD4+ T cells from PBMCs. The subset denotes: CD45RA-negative fraction. Source of these receptors: a man younger than 35 in good health. Some clones in this sample may be carry-over from other donors' samples.

Details on this clone: Distinct nucleotide sequences in the sample also encode this CDR3. This chain joins TRBV6-6 and TRBJ2-1; D gene unclear. The germline V gene has CDR1 MNHNY and CDR2 SVGAGI (reference sequence). V gave up 6 bases and J gave up 7 bases, with 7 bases separating them. The CDR3 is 11 amino acids. The CDR3 DNA sequence: TGTGCCAGCAGCAGCTTTAATGAGCAGTTCTTC. Amino acid sequence: CASSSFNEQFF.

V usage is TRBV6-5 and J usage is TRBJ2-7; D assignment may be TRBD1 or TRBD2 (5 bases each). The V end was cut by 6 bases, the J end by 1 base, with 16 bases between. The germline gives CDR1 MNHEY, CDR2 SVGAGI. The CDR3 has 15 amino acids. The CDR3 DNA is TGTGCCAGCAGAAGACTCCGGGACGGATCCTACGAGCAGTACTTC. It yields the protein CASRRLRDGSYEQYF.

The V gene is TRBV7-6, the J gene TRBJ1-2; unclear D gene. Per the germline V gene, CDR1 is SGHVS and CDR2 is FNYEAQ. This CDR3 has 14 amino acids. Trimming pared 1 base from V and 2 bases from J, leaving 8 bases between. CDR3 coding DNA: TGTGCCAGCAGCTTAGGCCCGAGAAACTATGGCTACACCTTC. Its translation: CASSLGPRNYGYTF.

V usage is TRBV5-1 and J usage is TRBJ2-1; D remains ambiguous. The CDR3 runs to 12 residues. Germline CDR1 and CDR2: SGHRS and YFSETQ. The V end was cut by 1 base, the J end by 9 bases, with 8 bases between. This chain's CDR3 is CASSLILGEQFF. The CDR3 DNA sequence: TGCGCCAGCAGCTTGATCCTTGGTGAGCAGTTCTTC.

The chain combines TRBV28 with TRBJ2-7; D is tentatively TRBD1 or TRBD2 (5 bases each). V was trimmed by 6 bases and J by 1 base, leaving 10 bases between them. The CDR3 has 13 amino acids. Germline CDR1 MDHEN, CDR2 SYDVKM. The CDR3 DNA reads TGTGCCAGCAGCCACTGGGGGTCCTACGAGCAGTACTTC. Encoded protein: CASSHWGSYEQYF. Together with reference TRBV28 and TRBJ2-7, the CDR3 gives the full variable domain: DVKVTQSSRYLVKRTGEKVFLECVQDMDHENMFWYRQDPGLGLRLIYFSYDVKMKEKGDIPEGYSVSREKKERFSLILESASTNQTSMYLCASSHWGSYEQYFGPGTRLTVT.

The chain recombines TRBV7-2 with TRBJ2-7; 8 nucleotides agree with TRBD2. Germline V lookup: CDR1 SGHTA, CDR2 FQGNSA. J lost 2 bases, V lost 1 base, and 1 base had no gene match. The CDR3 runs to 14 residues. CDR3 in amino acids: CASSLGTSPYEQYF. CDR3 sequence (DNA): TGTGCCAGCAGCTTAGGGACTAGCCCCTACGAGCAGTACTTC.

To note about this clone: Given a much more abundant clone one base away, this may be a read error. This chain's CDR3 is CASNQGESQATEAFF. The CDR3 nucleotides are TGCGCCAGCAACCAAGGGGAGTCGCAGGCCACTGAAGCTTTCTTT. The V and J genes are TRBV4-1 and TRBJ1-1; TRBD1 is a possible D gene (5 bases). Germline V gives CDR1 MGHRA, CDR2 YSYEKL. There are 15 residues in the CDR3.

This sequence joins TRBV11-3 and TRBJ1-2, with 8 bases lining up with TRBD1. J was trimmed by 5 bases and V by 4 bases; bases with no gene match: 15. Germline CDR1 and CDR2: SGHNT and YENEEA. CDR3 size: 17 residues. CDR3 residues: CASSYTARGTGGYGYTF. The DNA of the CDR3 is TGTGCCAGCAGCTACACCGCCCGCGGGACAGGTGGATATGGCTACACCTTC.

The chain has TRBV30 and TRBJ2-5; 7 positions match TRBD2. The J segment lost 0 bases and the V segment lost 0 bases, leaving 7 bases of the junction unmatched. The CDR3 covers 16 residues. Germline values: CDR1 GTSNPN, CDR2 SVGIG (reference sequence). The CDR3 loop is CAWSVRGRGNQETQYF. The CDR3 nucleotides are TGTGCCTGGAGTGTACGGGGGAGGGGCAACCAAGAGACCCAGTACTTC.

This clone was picked up one time. The chain uses TRBV11-2 and TRBJ2-3, with 14 positions matching TRBD2. CDR1 and CDR2 from the germline V gene are SGHAT and FQNNGV. V shed 9 bases, J shed 4 bases, and the junction held 9 bases outside the gene matches. CDR3 length: 16 amino acids. CDR3 region: CASRRTSGRYADTQYF. The CDR3 DNA reads as TGTGCCAGTAGGAGGACTAGCGGGAGGTATGCAGATACGCAGTATTTT. The full variable domain, rest sourced from reference TRBV11-2 and TRBJ2-3, is EAGVAQSPRYKIIEKRQSVAFWCNPISGHATLYWYQQILGQGPKLLIQFQNNGVVDDSQLPKDRFSAERLKGVDSTLKIQPAKLEDSAVYLCASRRTSGRYADTQYFGPGTRLTVL.

The chain joins TRBV4-2 to TRBJ2-2, with 11 nucleotides matching TRBD2. V trimming: 0 bases; J trimming: 5 bases; junction bases outside the gene matches: 5. This CDR3 has 17 amino acids. Germline-derived CDR1 and CDR2 are LGHNA and YNFKEQ. Written as DNA, the CDR3 is TGTGCCAGCAGCCAAGAACTAGCGGGAGCCTCAACCGGGGAGCTGTTTTTT. Protein: CASSQELAGASTGELFF.

This chain joins TRBV7-2 and TRBJ2-1; 7 positions match TRBD2. The CDR3 covers 15 residues. V dropped 1 base and J dropped 11; count of bases not matched to a gene: 11. CDR1 SGHTA and CDR2 FQGNSA come from the germline V gene. The CDR3 bases are TGTGCCAGCAGCTTAGTTGAGGGTGGAGCGGGACAGCAGTTCTTC. Translation gives CASSLVEGGAGQQFF. The complete variable domain, with remaining parts taken from reference TRBV7-2 and TRBJ2-1, reads GAGVSQSPSNKVTEKGKDVELRCDPISGHTALYWYRQSLGQGLEFLIYFQGNSAPDKSGLPSDRFSAERTGGSVSTLTIQRTQQEDSAVYLCASSLVEGGAGQQFFGPGTRLTVL.

The rearrangement uses TRBV28 and TRBJ2-7; 7 bases are a match to TRBD1. V trimming: 7 bases; J trimming: 6 bases; junction bases outside the gene matches: 9. CDR3 length equals 13 residues. CDR1 and CDR2 from the germline V gene are MDHEN and SYDVKM. In DNA, the CDR3 is TGTGCCAGCAACAGGGGCCCCACCGGCGAGCAGTACTTC. Translation: CASNRGPTGEQYF. The whole variable domain, filled in from reference TRBV28 and TRBJ2-7, reads DVKVTQSSRYLVKRTGEKVFLECVQDMDHENMFWYRQDPGLGLRLIYFSYDVKMKEKGDIPEGYSVSREKKERFSLILESASTNQTSMYLCASNRGPTGEQYFGPGTRLTVT.

This sequence joins TRBV6-5 and TRBJ1-2; D is ambiguous. The V end lost 6 bases, the J end lost 4 bases, and 6 bases lay between the germline ends. CDR1 MNHEY and CDR2 SVGAGI come from the germline V gene. The length of the CDR3 is 11 residues. Written as DNA, the CDR3 is TGTGCCAGCAGGGGAGGCTATGGCTACACCTTC. This encodes CASRGGYGYTF.

The J gene is TRBJ1-2, the V gene TRBV2; a possible D gene is TRBD1 (5 bases). Germline V gene data show CDR1 as SNHLY and CDR2 as FYNNEI. Trimming stripped 5 bases from V and 2 bases from J, with 12 bases between. The CDR3 is made up of 14 amino acids. CDR3 residues: CASSLRGDNYGYTF. For the CDR3, the DNA is TGTGCCAGCAGTCTTCGCGGGGACAACTATGGCTACACCTTC.

The chain combines TRBV7-9 with TRBJ2-2; 8 nucleotides agree with TRBD1. This CDR3 region has 15 residues. V lost 1 base, J lost 5 bases, and 3 bases stayed unmatched. CDR1 is SEHNR, CDR2 FQNEAQ, per germline (reference sequence). DNA of the CDR3: TGTGCCAGCAGCTTAGGCAGGGGGCGTACCGGGGAGCTGTTTTTT. Amino acid sequence: CASSLGRGRTGELFF.

The V and J genes are TRBV14 and TRBJ1-1, with 10 positions matching TRBD1. Germline lookup yields CDR1 SGHDN and CDR2 FVKESK. The CDR3 consists of 16 residues. Trimming cost V 2 bases and J 2 bases; bases outside gene matches: 5. CDR3 nucleotide sequence: TGTGCCAGCAGCCAAAGGACAGGGGGAGGTAACACTGAAGCTTTCTTT. Translation: CASSQRTGGGNTEAFF.

V and J are TRBV27 and TRBJ2-5; D remains unclear. This CDR3 is 14 amino acids long. Trimming pared 5 bases from V and 5 bases from J, leaving 15 bases between. The germline V gene encodes CDR1 MNHEY and CDR2 SMNVEV (reference sequence). In DNA form, the CDR3 reads TGTGCCAGCAGTCCCCTGACGCGGTTGGAGACCCAGTACTTC. It codes for CASSPLTRLETQYF.

This sequence joins TRBV5-4 and TRBJ1-2; D possibly corresponds to TRBD1 (5 bases). The CDR3 spans 14 residues. The germline gives CDR1 SGHNT, CDR2 YYREEE (reference sequence). With 4 bases removed from V and 5 bases from J, the gap between germline ends came to 15 bases. CDR3 region: CASSPGGKGYGYTF. The CDR3 coding sequence is TGTGCCAGCAGCCCGGGGGGGAAGGGGTATGGCTACACCTTC.

The chain links TRBV5-1 to TRBJ1-3; D call uncertain. This CDR3 is built from 16 residues. Germline V CDR1 and CDR2: SGHRS, YFSETQ. V lost 2 bases and J lost 0, with 12 bases in between. CDR3 nucleotide sequence: TGCGCCAGCAGCTTTGCGGCAGGCATCTCTGGAAACACCATATATTTT. Residues: CASSFAAGISGNTIYF.

This clone has more than one count but fewer than ten. V gene TRBV29-1 combines with J gene TRBJ2-4, with D hard to call. Germline assignment: CDR1 SQVTM and CDR2 ANQGSEA. The CDR3 consists of 10 residues. V was cut by 4 bases and J by 8 bases, with 6 bases left in between. The CDR3 DNA follows: TGCAGCGTTGGGGTGGACATTCAGTACTTC. Protein: CSVGVDIQYF.

This sequence joins TRBV10-3 and TRBJ2-5; 9 bases line up with TRBD1. Germline CDR1 and CDR2: ENHRY and SYGVKD. This CDR3 region has 14 residues. V shed 7 bases and J 2 bases; nucleotides not matched to a gene: 5. CDR3 in DNA: TGTGCCATCACCCCGGGACAGGGTCAAGAGACCCAGTACTTC. As protein: CAITPGQGQETQYF.

The chain combines TRBV25-1 with TRBJ1-1; D ambiguous. Looked up from germline, CDR1 is MGHDK and CDR2 is SYGVNS. CDR3 length: 13 residues. The V end lost 6 bases, the J end lost 1 base, and 9 bases lay between the germline ends. This CDR3 reads CASRVDPNTEAFF. The CDR3 bases are TGTGCCAGCAGAGTAGATCCGAACACTGAAGCTTTCTTT.

As regards this clone: Other DNA sequences in this sample translate to the same CDR3. In DNA form, the CDR3 reads TGTGCCAGCAGCTTTCCAGGAAACACCATATATTTT. It codes for CASSFPGNTIYF. The chain carries TRBV7-2 and TRBJ1-3; D not resolved. The CDR3 length is 12 residues. Per the germline V gene, CDR1 is SGHTA and CDR2 is FQGNSA. Trimming left V 3 bases short and J 4 bases short, with 4 bases between.

The CDR3 nucleotides are TGCGCCAGCAGGAGGAATGGAGAGCAGTACTTC. Translated, it gives CASRRNGEQYF. The chain carries TRBV5-1 and TRBJ2-7; the D is unclear. CDR1 and CDR2 (germline): SGHRS, YFSETQ. With 5 bases removed from V and 7 bases from J, the gap between germline ends came to 10 bases. CDR3 size: 11 residues.

This rearrangement joins TRBV5-1 to TRBJ2-7; TRBD1 aligns across 8 bases. This CDR3 is 17 amino acids long. The V gene end was trimmed by 0 bases and the J gene end by 8 bases; junction bases not matched to a gene: 16. Germline V gives CDR1 SGHRS, CDR2 YFSETQ. CDR3 protein: CASSLDPGQGARKKQYF. In DNA, the CDR3 is TGCGCCAGCAGCTTGGACCCCGGGCAGGGGGCTCGGAAGAAGCAGTACTTC.

The chain joins TRBV9 to TRBJ2-2; 7 nucleotides align to TRBD2. There are 15 residues in the CDR3. Trimming at V came to 0 bases and at J to 4 bases, leaving 3 bases not matched to a gene. CDR1 and CDR2 from the germline V gene are SGDLS and YYNGEE. The CDR3 spells CASSVDAGVTGELFF. The CDR3 bases are TGTGCCAGCAGCGTAGATGCGGGAGTCACCGGGGAGCTGTTTTTT.

The chain carries TRBV11-2 and TRBJ2-7; D might be TRBD1 or TRBD2, each matching 6 bases. V was clipped by 4 bases and J by 4 bases, with 14 bases between them. The V gene's germline CDR1 is SGHAT and CDR2 FQNNGV. This CDR3 spans 14 amino acids. Here the CDR3 reads CASSSYQGRYEQYF. The CDR3 bases are TGTGCCAGCAGCTCTTACCAGGGGAGGTACGAGCAGTACTTC.

Only one count was recorded for this clone. V and J are TRBV10-1 and TRBJ1-5, with 9 positions matching TRBD1. Trimming at V came to 9 bases and at J to 2 bases, leaving 8 bases not matched to a gene. This CDR3 comprises 15 residues. CDR1 is WNHNN and CDR2 is SYGVQD in the germline V gene (reference sequence). The CDR3, as DNA: TGCGCCAGGACATACAGGGGGCAATGCAATCAGCCCCAGCATTTT. This translates into CARTYRGQCNQPQHF.

CDR3: CASSLGSGGTEAFF. The CDR3 region has the DNA TGTGCCAGCAGCTTGGGATCTGGGGGCACTGAAGCTTTCTTT. The chain employs TRBV5-4 and TRBJ1-1; D might be TRBD1 (5 bases). The CDR3 loop spans 14 amino acids. Looked up from germline, CDR1 is SGHNT and CDR2 is YYREEE (reference sequence). V was trimmed by 0 bases and J by 4 bases, leaving 10 bases between them.